This section outlines one T cell receptor (beta chain) sequence together with its context. Antigen specificity is unknown. These data come from a study of T cell responses to AZD1222 COVID-19 vaccine. This CDR3 comprises 14 residues. CDR1 is LNHDA and CDR2 is SQIVND in the germline V gene (reference sequence). Trimming took off 3 bases at V and 2 bases at J, with 11 bases between the two ends. TCRdb's copy holds only in-frame clones and misses some; the assay was immunoSEQ multiplex PCR. The top ten hold approximately 1.7% of the sample, which has approximately 200,000 clones, 90% to 95% seen once. Findings and limits, study-wide: With two AZD1222 doses given, Spike-specific TCR breadth and depth both rose. Most donors were white British, females outnumbered males, and clonal diversity was possibly underestimated. The study reported that nearly half of spike-specific TCRs target unmutated variant regions.

The source of this sequence is an adult who received the MenACWY meningococcal vaccine as a control. The material was peripheral blood, obtained 28 days after the second dose of the MenACWY control vaccine. This sequence joins TRBV19 and TRBJ2-7; no firm D call. For the CDR3, the DNA is TGTGCCAGTAGTATCGAGTCAGGTCCCTACGAGCAGTACTTC. It codes for CASSIESGPYEQYF.